Below, 24 T cell receptor beta chains from the same sample are listed, as sequenced in a study of blood T cell repertoires in COVID-19 (dated by TCRdb to about 2020). Receptors were amplified or captured by the immunoSEQ multiplex PCR assay. What TCRdb holds here is the immuneACCESS table cut down to in-frame rearrangements. Part of the clones is not present; checked against another copy, under half of the missing clones reflect an unresolved V gene, and the others are unexplained. For this sample there are 200,000 to 250,000 clones; 80% to 85% appear just once. The ten biggest clones cover about 4.8% of the sample. Sequencing used peripheral blood. All receptors derive from a woman aged 70 to 79 with COVID-19, enrolled during active disease.

This sequence joins TRBV7-2 and TRBJ2-3; TRBD2 matches 11 bases. The germline V gene has CDR1 SGHTA and CDR2 FQGNSA. Losses at the gene ends were 0 bases for V and 7 bases for J; bases not matched to a gene: 6. This CDR3 is 16 amino acids long. The CDR3 coding sequence is TGTGCCAGCAGCTTAGCAGGGACTAGCGGACCTTATACGCAGTATTTT. Its protein is CASSLAGTSGPYTQYF. Full variable domain (remainder filled in from reference TRBV7-2 and TRBJ2-3): GAGVSQSPSNKVTEKGKDVELRCDPISGHTALYWYRQSLGQGLEFLIYFQGNSAPDKSGLPSDRFSAERTGGSVSTLTIQRTQQEDSAVYLCASSLAGTSGPYTQYFGPGTRLTVL.

The CDR3 loop reads CASSLMRENTGELFF. The CDR3 nucleotides are TGCGCCAGCAGCCTCATGAGGGAGAACACCGGGGAGCTGTTTTTT. This chain joins TRBV5-1 and TRBJ2-2, with D perhaps matching TRBD2 (5 bases). This CDR3 is 15 amino acids long. Germline values: CDR1 SGHRS, CDR2 YFSETQ. With 4 bases removed from V and 1 base from J, the gap between germline ends came to 11 bases.

The rearrangement joins TRBV4-1 to TRBJ1-4; D unclear. Germline-derived CDR1 and CDR2 are MGHRA and YSYEKL. CDR3 length: 14 amino acids. V was clipped by 5 bases and J by 5 bases, with 12 bases between them. For the CDR3, the DNA is TGCGCCAGCAGCGAACTCAGGCTGAATGAAAAACTGTTTTTT. Its translation: CASSELRLNEKLFF.

V gene TRBV19 combines with J gene TRBJ1-2, with 7 bases matching TRBD1. This CDR3 comprises 14 residues. CDR1 is LNHDA and CDR2 is SQIVND in the germline V gene (reference sequence). The V segment lost 7 bases and the J segment 4 bases; nucleotides outside the gene matches: 9. The CDR3 DNA follows: TGTGCCAGTACCGACAGGGCGGGGATCTATGGCTACACCTTC. This translates into CASTDRAGIYGYTF.

This rearrangement joins TRBV6-5 to TRBJ2-1, with D unresolved. CDR3 size: 11 residues. CDR1 is MNHEY and CDR2 is SVGAGI in the germline V gene. V lost 10 bases to trimming and J lost 5 bases, with 9 bases between them. The CDR3 loop reads CANGKNNEQFF. The CDR3 region has the DNA TGTGCCAATGGCAAAAACAATGAGCAGTTCTTC.

This clone was observed many times. This sequence joins TRBV9 and TRBJ2-2; TRBD2 aligns across 7 bases. Per germline, CDR1 SGDLS and CDR2 YYNGEE. The CDR3 sequence is 14 residues long. Losses at the gene ends were 2 bases for V and 5 bases for J; bases not matched to a gene: 3. CDR3 residues: CASSVGGLTGELFF. DNA of the CDR3: TGTGCCAGCAGCGTGGGGGGGTTAACCGGGGAGCTGTTTTTT.

The chain links TRBV28 to TRBJ1-5; D call uncertain. CDR1 MDHEN and CDR2 SYDVKM come from the germline V gene. Trimming cost V 3 bases and J 11 bases, with 11 bases left between them. The length of the CDR3 is 12 residues. The CDR3 coding sequence is TGTGCCAGCAGTTTTACGGGAGAAGCCCAGCATTTT. Translation gives CASSFTGEAQHF. Using reference TRBV28 and TRBJ1-5 for the parts outside the CDR3, the full variable domain is DVKVTQSSRYLVKRTGEKVFLECVQDMDHENMFWYRQDPGLGLRLIYFSYDVKMKEKGDIPEGYSVSREKKERFSLILESASTNQTSMYLCASSFTGEAQHFGDGTRLSIL.

V gene TRBV28 combines with J gene TRBJ1-6; weak D call: TRBD1 (5 bases). Germline CDR1 and CDR2: MDHEN and SYDVKM. The CDR3 is 14 amino acids. V lost 3 bases, J lost 10 bases, and 13 bases lay in between. CDR3 sequence reads: CASSFGRVGSPLHF. CDR3 sequence (DNA): TGTGCCAGCAGTTTCGGCAGGGTTGGCTCACCCCTCCACTTT.

The chain carries TRBV28 and TRBJ2-7, with 14 bases fitting TRBD2. CDR3 length equals 16 residues. The germline gives CDR1 MDHEN, CDR2 SYDVKM. Trimming removed 7 bases from V and 3 bases from J; junction bases left unmatched: 8. The DNA of the CDR3 is TGTGCCAGCATCCCTGGTGGGACTAGCGGGAGCTACGAGCAGTACTTC. Amino acids: CASIPGGTSGSYEQYF. The full variable domain, with the rest looked up from reference TRBV28 and TRBJ2-7, is DVKVTQSSRYLVKRTGEKVFLECVQDMDHENMFWYRQDPGLGLRLIYFSYDVKMKEKGDIPEGYSVSREKKERFSLILESASTNQTSMYLCASIPGGTSGSYEQYFGPGTRLTVT.

This clone appeared a few times. The CDR3 coding sequence is TGCGCCAGCAGCCAAGTAATAGGGGGCTGGCAGCCCCAGCATTTT. Translated, it gives CASSQVIGGWQPQHF. V usage is TRBV4-1 and J usage is TRBJ1-5, with TRBD1 matching 7 bases. Per germline, CDR1 MGHRA and CDR2 YSYEKL. With V trimmed by 1 base and J by 7 bases, 7 bases remained unmatched. This CDR3 is built from 15 residues.

The chain is built from TRBV19 and TRBJ2-1, with 10 bases lining up with TRBD2. The CDR3 totals 17 residues. From germline, CDR1 is LNHDA and CDR2 SQIVND (reference sequence). The J segment lost 7 bases and the V segment lost 3 bases, leaving 12 bases of the junction unmatched. The CDR3 region has the DNA TGTGCCAGTAGTATTATTCCAGCGGGAGGGAGATGGAATGAGCAGTTCTTC. It yields the protein CASSIIPAGGRWNEQFF.

This clone was found once. CDR3 protein: CASRGGGIPIGGGYTF. The CDR3 nucleotides read TGTGCCAGCAGGGGGGGAGGGATTCCCATTGGAGGAGGCTACACCTTC. The chain couples TRBV7-2 to TRBJ1-2, with D perhaps matching TRBD1 (5 bases). CDR1 is SGHTA and CDR2 is FQGNSA in the germline V gene. The CDR3 runs 16 residues. With 6 bases removed from V and 8 bases from J, the gap between germline ends came to 25 bases.

The gene calls are TRBV28 and TRBJ1-1; TRBD1 matches at 7 bases. Per germline, CDR1 MDHEN and CDR2 SYDVKM. Germline trimming cut 6 bases from V and 8 bases from J; bases unmatched to any gene: 6. There are 12 residues in the CDR3. The CDR3: CASRTGPGEAFF. CDR3 DNA sequence: TGTGCCAGCAGGACAGGGCCGGGGGAAGCTTTCTTT.

In its sample, this clone was seen a few times. The V and J genes are TRBV6-6 and TRBJ1-3, with D perhaps matching TRBD1 (6 bases). Per germline, CDR1 MNHNY and CDR2 SVGAGI (reference sequence). CDR3 length: 15 residues. V was clipped by 8 bases and J by 1 base, with 15 bases between them. CDR3 sequence (DNA): TGTGCCAGCGGATTACAGGGACGTTCTGGAAACACCATATATTTT. It yields the protein CASGLQGRSGNTIYF.

This chain uses TRBV5-8 with TRBJ1-1, with no clear D. V lost 3 bases to trimming and J lost 6 bases, with 15 bases between them. Germline loops: CDR1 SGHTS, CDR2 YDEGEE. The CDR3 runs to 14 residues. This chain's CDR3 is CASSWSRSRAEAFF. As DNA, the CDR3 is TGTGCCAGCAGCTGGTCCCGCTCGAGGGCTGAAGCTTTCTTT.

This clone was seen once. The CDR3 sequence: CASSPEMNTEAFF. The CDR3 DNA is TGTGCCAGCTCACCAGAGATGAACACTGAAGCTTTCTTT. The chain couples TRBV18 to TRBJ1-1; D remains ambiguous. Trimming took 2 bases from V and 0 from J, leaving 4 bases between them. This CDR3 is 13 amino acids long. CDR1 KGHSH and CDR2 LQKENI come from the germline V gene.

This clone was counted once. J is TRBJ1-5 and V is TRBV7-2; D possibly corresponds to TRBD1 (5 bases). V lost 2 bases and J 4 bases, leaving 12 bases between the germline ends. The CDR3 covers 15 residues. CDR1 and CDR2 (germline): SGHTA, FQGNSA. The CDR3 nucleotides read TGTGCCAGCAGCTTAAACGGCGGGGGAAATCAGCCCCAGCATTTT. Its translation is CASSLNGGGNQPQHF. Based on the CDR3 plus reference TRBV7-2 and TRBJ1-5, the full variable domain is GAGVSQSPSNKVTEKGKDVELRCDPISGHTALYWYRQSLGQGLEFLIYFQGNSAPDKSGLPSDRFSAERTGGSVSTLTIQRTQQEDSAVYLCASSLNGGGNQPQHFGDGTRLSIL.

This clone was observed a handful of times. The chain couples TRBV19 to TRBJ1-6; D call uncertain. Germline CDR1 is LNHDA and CDR2 is SQIVND (reference sequence). The CDR3 covers 14 residues. V was pared by 3 bases and J by 4 bases, with 7 bases between. CDR3 coding DNA: TGTGCCAGTAGTATTGTGGAGTATAATTCACCCCTCCACTTT. Translated: CASSIVEYNSPLHF.

This chain uses TRBV5-4 with TRBJ2-2; D ambiguous. Germline V gives CDR1 SGHNT, CDR2 YYREEE (reference sequence). V was shortened by 4 bases and J by 1 base, with 2 bases between the two germline ends. This CDR3 has 12 amino acids. The CDR3: CASSQNTGELFF. CDR3 nucleotide sequence: TGTGCCAGCAGCCAGAACACCGGGGAGCTGTTTTTT. The whole variable domain, remainder taken from reference TRBV5-4 and TRBJ2-2, is ETGVTQSPTHLIKTRGQQVTLRCSSQSGHNTVSWYQQALGQGPQFIFQYYREEENGRGNFPPRFSGLQFPNYSSELNVNALELDDSALYLCASSQNTGELFFGEGSRLTVL.

The chain joins TRBV5-4 to TRBJ1-1; tentative D call: TRBD1 (6 bases). Trimming pared 4 bases from V and 0 bases from J, leaving 13 bases between. Germline V gene data show CDR1 as SGHNT and CDR2 as YYREEE (reference sequence). CDR3 length: 15 residues. The CDR3 DNA follows: TGTGCCAGCAGCCGATCAGGGGCATTGAACACTGAAGCTTTCTTT. This sequence encodes CASSRSGALNTEAFF.

The gene calls are TRBV9 and TRBJ2-7; possibly TRBD2 for D (5 bases). The CDR3 is 15 residues long. V was pared by 0 bases and J by 3 bases, with 13 bases between. CDR1 is SGDLS and CDR2 is YYNGEE in the germline V gene. CDR3: CASSVVQKGGYEQYF. The CDR3 bases are TGTGCCAGCAGCGTAGTCCAGAAAGGAGGCTACGAGCAGTACTTC.

The count of this clone is one. The gene calls are TRBV11-2 and TRBJ2-1; 16 bases match TRBD2. The CDR3 sequence is 18 residues long. Germline V gene lookup returns CDR1 SGHAT and CDR2 FQNNGV. With V trimmed by 5 bases and J by 6 bases, 10 bases remained unmatched. CDR3 sequence: CASSILSGTSGRANEQFF. The CDR3 nucleotides read TGTGCCAGCAGCATTCTATCCGGGACTAGCGGGAGGGCCAATGAGCAGTTCTTC.

The chain carries TRBV28 and TRBJ1-1, with no clear D. Trimming removed 3 bases from V and 5 bases from J, with 10 bases in between. CDR1 and CDR2 (germline): MDHEN, SYDVKM. The CDR3 totals 13 residues. The CDR3 nucleotides are TGTGCCAGCAGTTTTTTGAGGGAAACTGAAGCTTTCTTT. Translating it yields CASSFLRETEAFF. The full variable domain, rest sourced from reference TRBV28 and TRBJ1-1, is DVKVTQSSRYLVKRTGEKVFLECVQDMDHENMFWYRQDPGLGLRLIYFSYDVKMKEKGDIPEGYSVSREKKERFSLILESASTNQTSMYLCASSFLRETEAFFGQGTRLTVV.

J is TRBJ1-1 and V is TRBV19, with a tentative D call TRBD1 (6 bases). The V and J ends lost 8 bases and 4 bases respectively, with 14 bases between them. Germline V lookup: CDR1 LNHDA, CDR2 SQIVND (reference sequence). CDR3 length: 13 residues. The CDR3 loop is CASDWGLGTEAFF. Here the CDR3 DNA reads TGTGCCAGTGATTGGGGGCTCGGCACTGAAGCTTTCTTT.